These 20 T cell receptor beta chains were sequenced from one sample in a study of prognosis after radiotherapy for stage I lung cancer (dated by TCRdb to the early 2020s). Sequencing used an Illumina HiSeq 3000. Two rounds of multiplex PCR were performed to amplify the TCR beta CDR3 region from genomic DNA. The first PCR round used primers specific to each TRBV and TRBJ gene, and the primer sequences were filed in Chinese patent CN105087789A. Starting from the raw public reads, TCRdb applied fastp trimming at Q25, assembled clones with MiXCR and retained in-frame beta chains. Rows with a matching CDR3 protein are joined into one entry that keeps the most common DNA and genes. This sample has 11,000 to 15,000 distinct CDR3 sequences in its table, and 25% to 30% of those were observed once. The ten top clones hold 13% of the sample. The material sequenced was PBMCs, taken before or after stereotactic body radiation therapy (not recorded which). The receptors were sampled from a donor of 50 years or more with non-small cell lung cancer.

This clonotype is deemed medium-sized. The genes are TRBV27 and TRBJ2-7, with TRBD1 matching over 9 bases. Germline CDR1 reads MNHEY; CDR2 reads SMNVEV (reference sequence). The V gene end was trimmed by 4 bases and the J gene end by 4 bases; junction bases not matched to a gene: 11. The CDR3 consists of 16 residues. The CDR3 region is CASSSTIGTGFYEQYF. The CDR3 region has the DNA TGTGCCAGCAGTTCGACAATCGGGACAGGGTTTTACGAGCAGTACTTC.

Points on this clonotype: This is likely an artifact of a read error, given a far larger clone one base away. CDR3 nucleotide sequence: TGTGCCAGCAGTCCGACAGGGTCCCCACAGCATAAGCAGTATTTT. This translates into CASSPTGSPQHKQYF. This chain joins TRBV6-4 and TRBJ2-3; 7 bases agree with TRBD1. Germline V lookup: CDR1 MRHNA, CDR2 SNTAGT. The CDR3 is made up of 15 amino acids. V dropped 5 bases and J dropped 11; count of bases not matched to a gene: 16.

By share of the sample, this clonotype is medium-sized. The V gene is TRBV28, the J gene TRBJ1-3; the D gene is possibly TRBD1 (6 bases). V was pared by 4 bases and J by 6 bases, with 10 bases between. The CDR3 consists of 13 residues. Looked up from germline, CDR1 is MDHEN and CDR2 is SYDVKM. The CDR3: CASSSYRENTIYF. The DNA of the CDR3 is TGTGCCAGCAGTTCCTACAGGGAAAACACCATATATTTT.

This clonotype appeared many times. V and J are TRBV6-1 and TRBJ1-4, with 8 bases aligning to TRBD1. Trimming took 6 bases from V and 4 from J; bases not matched to a gene: 7. CDR3 length: 15 residues. Germline V lookup: CDR1 MNHNS, CDR2 SASEGT. As DNA, the CDR3 is TGTGCCAGCAGAACGGGGGACAGGATTAATGAAAAACTGTTTTTT. It codes for CASRTGDRINEKLFF.

This clonotype was seen at least ten times. At one end the junction does not follow the germline gene, possibly because of a read error. This chain links TRBV20-1 with TRBJ2-1; TRBD2 agrees at 11 bases. The germline V gene encodes CDR1 DFQATT and CDR2 SNEGSKA (reference sequence). The CDR3 spans 16 residues. The CDR3 DNA reads as TGCAGTGCTAAGCCTAGCGGGAGGCAGATCTACAGTGAGCAGTTCTTC. This gives the protein CSAKPSGRQIYSEQFF.

This clonotype was detected ten times or more. The chain recombines TRBV2 with TRBJ1-5; possible D gene TRBD1, 5 bases. CDR1 and CDR2 (germline): SNHLY, FYNNEI. V lost 6 bases and J lost 1, with 10 bases in between. This CDR3 spans 14 amino acids. The CDR3 is CASRPGRSNQPQHF. The CDR3 DNA sequence: TGTGCCAGCAGGCCGGGACGCAGCAATCAGCCCCAGCATTTT.

This clonotype was detected many times. The chain recombines TRBV7-2 with TRBJ1-1; no clear D gene. Per the germline V gene, CDR1 is SGHTA and CDR2 is FQGNSA. The V end lost 3 bases, the J end lost 1 base, and 6 bases lay between the germline ends. This CDR3 contains 13 residues. The CDR3 nucleotides are TGTGCCAGCAGCTTTGGCAGGAACACTGAAGCTTTCTTT. Its translation is CASSFGRNTEAFF.

This clonotype was observed a few times. A read error is likely here: a far larger clone is one base away. The J gene is TRBJ2-7, the V gene TRBV6-6, with 12 nucleotides matching TRBD2. The CDR3 is 18 residues long. V gave up 0 bases and J gave up 5 bases; unmatched junction bases: 11. Germline V gives CDR1 MNHNY, CDR2 SVGAGI (reference sequence). CDR3 bases: TGTGCCAGCAGTTACTCACAACATAGGACTAGCGGGACCCACGAGCAGTACTTC. This encodes CASSYSQHRTSGTHEQYF.

This clonotype was seen many times. In DNA form, the CDR3 reads TGTGCCAGCAGCGTAGACGGCAATGAGCAGTTCTTC. It yields the protein CASSVDGNEQFF. This sequence joins TRBV9 and TRBJ2-1, with D hard to call. The ends were cut back, 0 bases at V and 6 bases at J, with 4 bases in the middle. The CDR3 extends over 12 amino acids. The germline CDR1 and CDR2 sequences are SGDLS and YYNGEE.

This clonotype is medium-sized in the sample. J is TRBJ2-3 and V is TRBV6-1; unclear D gene. This CDR3 has 12 residues. Germline CDR1 MNHNS, CDR2 SASEGT. Deletions cut 5 bases from V and 6 bases from J, with 9 bases between. The CDR3 reads CASSLRVDTQYF. The CDR3 DNA sequence: TGTGCCAGCAGTCTCCGGGTGGATACGCAGTATTTT.

This clonotype was seen at least ten times. This may be a read error: a much more frequent sequence differs by one nucleotide. The gene calls are TRBV27 and TRBJ1-6; weak D call: TRBD1 (6 bases). Germline V gene sequence: CDR1 MNHEY, CDR2 SMNVEV (reference sequence). The CDR3 covers 15 residues. V lost 6 bases, J lost 6 bases, and 15 bases lay in between. CDR3 bases: TGTGCCAGCAGGAATACAGGGAGAAGTAATTCACCCCTCCACTTT. Protein: CASRNTGRSNSPLHF.

Concerning this clonotype itself: This likely reflects a read error, since a far larger clone is one base away. The chain employs TRBV7-9 and TRBJ2-1; TRBD2 is a possible D gene (6 bases). This CDR3 contains 12 residues. Trimming took 8 bases from V and 10 from J, leaving 15 bases between them. Germline lookup yields CDR1 SEHNR and CDR2 FQNEAQ (reference sequence). In DNA, the CDR3 is TGTGCCAGCGGGGATGGGGGGTACGAGCAGTTCTTC. Encoded protein: CASGDGGYEQFF.

This clonotype is labeled as medium-sized. This chain uses TRBV13 with TRBJ1-1, with D hard to call. Germline V gene sequence: CDR1 PRHDT, CDR2 FYEKMQ (reference sequence). Deletions cut 5 bases from V and 1 base from J, with 14 bases between. The CDR3 covers 15 residues. The CDR3 is CASSPEGVRNTEAFF. The CDR3 DNA reads TGTGCCAGCAGCCCAGAAGGCGTCAGGAACACTGAAGCTTTCTTT. Complete variable domain (other parts from reference TRBV13 and TRBJ1-1): AAGVIQSPRHLIKEKRETATLKCYPIPRHDTVYWYQQGPGQDPQFLISFYEKMQSDKGSIPDRFSAQQFSDYHSELNMSSLELGDSALYFCASSPEGVRNTEAFFGQGTRLTVV.

By sample share, this clonotype is medium-sized. The rearrangement links TRBV9 to TRBJ2-1; TRBD2 might be the D (6 bases). Germline CDR1 and CDR2: SGDLS and YYNGEE. The CDR3 contains 18 residues. V was trimmed by 4 bases and J by 0 bases, leaving 20 bases between them. Here the CDR3 DNA reads TGTGCCAGCAGCTTAACCTTACGCGGGGCGACCTCCTACAATGAGCAGTTCTTC. It specifies CASSLTLRGATSYNEQFF.

This clonotype was counted many times. The genes are TRBV29-1 and TRBJ1-2, with D possibly matching TRBD1 (5 bases). The CDR3 extends over 13 amino acids. Trimming removed 3 bases at V and 2 bases at J, with 10 bases between. Germline CDR1 is SQVTM and CDR2 is ANQGSEA. The CDR3 DNA follows: TGCAGCGTTGATCAGGGCGCGAACTATGGCTACACCTTC. Amino acids: CSVDQGANYGYTF. The entire variable domain, with the rest obtained from reference TRBV29-1 and TRBJ1-2, is as follows: SAVISQKPSRDICQRGTSLTIQCQVDSQVTMMFWYRQQPGQSLTLIATANQGSEATYESGFVIDKFPISRPNLTFSTLTVSNMSPEDSSIYLCSVDQGANYGYTFGSGTRLTVV.

Comments on this clonotype: This likely reflects a read error, since a far larger clone is one base away. This chain connects TRBV6-4 to TRBJ2-1; D gene uncertain. Germline V gene lookup returns CDR1 MRHNA and CDR2 SNTAGT. The CDR3 is made up of 16 amino acids. V was cut by 10 bases and J by 0 bases, with 19 bases left in between. CDR3 nucleotide sequence: TGTGCCACCCGTAGTGAGTGCTTCAGCTCCTACAATGAGCAGTTCTTC. Translation gives CATRSECFSSYNEQFF.

To note about this clonotype: A far larger clone is a single base away, which makes a read error likely. Since no conserved phenylalanine or tryptophan closes the CDR3, a read error is the likely cause. This chain uses TRBV28 with TRBJ1-2, with D possibly being TRBD1 (6 bases). This CDR3 has 14 amino acids. Between the trimmed V and J ends, which lost 7 bases and 6 bases, there was a span of 18 bases. CDR1 MDHEN and CDR2 SYDVKM come from the germline V gene. CDR3 amino acids: CASNHRGGPNGYTL. The CDR3 coding sequence is TGTGCCAGCAACCACCGGGGGGGCCCTAATGGCTACACCTTA.

This clonotype was observed many times. The CDR3 DNA sequence: TGTGCCAGCAGCTTAAGACTCCCCGGGACTTACGAGCAGTACTTC. The encoded protein is CASSLRLPGTYEQYF. V usage is TRBV7-2 and J usage is TRBJ2-7, with D tentatively TRBD2 (6 bases). V was cut by 2 bases and J by 4 bases, with 15 bases left in between. Germline V gene sequence: CDR1 SGHTA, CDR2 FQGNSA. The CDR3 contains 15 residues.

Points on this clonotype: A far larger clone is just one base off, so this is likely a read error. The chain couples TRBV6-4 to TRBJ2-7; D is undetermined. CDR1 and CDR2 (germline): MRHNA, SNTAGT. Between the trimmed V and J ends, which lost 5 bases and 5 bases, there was a span of 16 bases. CDR3 size: 14 residues. Written as DNA, the CDR3 is TGTGCCAGCAGTTACGCCTTGAGAGACCACGAGCAGTACTTC. It is translated as CASSYALRDHEQYF.

There are many counts of this clonotype. The chain has TRBV18 and TRBJ2-1; 10 bases line up with TRBD2. The trim removed 5 bases at V and 7 bases at J, leaving 11 bases unmatched. Germline-derived CDR1 and CDR2 are KGHSH and LQKENI. This CDR3 is built from 16 residues. The CDR3: CASSSTSSGSLNEQFF. CDR3 nucleotides: TGTGCCAGCTCATCGACGTCTAGCGGGAGTTTAAATGAGCAGTTCTTC.